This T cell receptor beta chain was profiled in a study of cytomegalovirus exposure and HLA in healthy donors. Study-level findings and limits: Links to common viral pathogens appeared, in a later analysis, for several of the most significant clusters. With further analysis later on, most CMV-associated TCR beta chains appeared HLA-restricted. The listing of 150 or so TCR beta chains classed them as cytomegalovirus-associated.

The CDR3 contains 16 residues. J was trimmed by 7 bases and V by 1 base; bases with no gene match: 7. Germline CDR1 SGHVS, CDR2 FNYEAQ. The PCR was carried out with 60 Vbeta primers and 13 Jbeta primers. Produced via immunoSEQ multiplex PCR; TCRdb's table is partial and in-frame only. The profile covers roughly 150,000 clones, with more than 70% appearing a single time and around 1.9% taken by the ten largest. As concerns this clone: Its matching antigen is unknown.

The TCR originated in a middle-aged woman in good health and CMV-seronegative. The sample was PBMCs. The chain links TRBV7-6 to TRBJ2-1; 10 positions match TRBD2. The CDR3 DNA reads TGTGCCAGCAGCTTAGTTGCTAGCGGGGGAGTTAATGAGCAGTTCTTC. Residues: CASSLVASGGVNEQFF. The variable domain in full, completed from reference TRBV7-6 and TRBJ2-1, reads GAGVSQSPRYKVTKRGQDVALRCDPISGHVSLYWYRQALGQGPEFLTYFNYEAQQDKSGLPNDRFSAERPEGSISTLTIQRTEQRDSAMYRCASSLVASGGVNEQFFGPGTRLTVL.